The next 9 T cell receptor beta chains were all read from a single sample in a study of cytomegalovirus exposure and HLA in healthy donors. Use of 60 Vbeta and 13 Jbeta primers characterized the PCR. Measured with immunoSEQ multiplex PCR; TCRdb has only the in-frame clones, and not every one. The table lists fewer than 110,000 clones, around three quarters of them singletons, with 10% in the top ten. The source material was PBMCs. All receptors derive from a woman under 30 in good health and CMV-seropositive.

The chain has TRBV10-3 and TRBJ2-1, with 9 positions matching TRBD1. Germline V gene sequence: CDR1 ENHRY, CDR2 SYGVKD. CDR3 length: 18 amino acids. The J segment lost 2 bases and the V segment lost 4 bases, leaving 12 bases of the junction unmatched. CDR3 DNA: TGTGCCATCAGTGGGGGACAGGGTGGCGCGTACGCCTACAATGAGCAGTTCTTC. Translating it yields CAISGGQGGAYAYNEQFF.

The chain carries TRBV18 and TRBJ2-7; 7 nucleotides line up with TRBD1. Germline V CDR1 and CDR2: KGHSH, LQKENI. This CDR3 is 17 amino acids long. Losses at the gene ends were 3 bases for V and 2 bases for J; bases not matched to a gene: 13. The CDR3, as DNA: TGTGCCAGCTCACCTTCTCCCGGCAGGGGGTCAACCTACGAGCAGTACTTC. Protein product: CASSPSPGRGSTYEQYF.

This clone has more than one count but fewer than ten. This chain connects TRBV7-2 to TRBJ1-2, with TRBD1 identical over 10 bases. This CDR3 spans 14 amino acids. CDR1 and CDR2 from the germline V gene are SGHTA and FQGNSA. Trimming took 5 bases from V and 4 from J; bases not matched to a gene: 4. In DNA, the CDR3 is TGTGCCAGCAGCCCAGGGACAGGGGTCTATGGCTACACCTTC. Its protein product is CASSPGTGVYGYTF.

The V call is TRBV13, the J call TRBJ2-1; D is perhaps TRBD2 (6 bases). V was clipped by 2 bases and J by 4 bases, with 9 bases between them. The length of the CDR3 is 14 residues. Germline CDR1 PRHDT, CDR2 FYEKMQ (reference sequence). The CDR3 here is CASSLPGTYNEQFF. The CDR3 nucleotides read TGTGCCAGCAGCTTACCGGGGACTTACAATGAGCAGTTCTTC.

The genes are TRBV11-3 and TRBJ2-1; no clear D gene. This CDR3 has 13 residues. Trimming removed 4 bases from V and 12 bases from J, with 16 bases in between. Germline CDR1 and CDR2: SGHNT and YENEEA. CDR3: CASSSPVGRRQFF. In DNA, the CDR3 is TGTGCCAGCAGCTCGCCGGTAGGCAGGCGGCAGTTCTTC.

This clone was seen a few times. The rearrangement links TRBV4-2 to TRBJ2-5; 8 positions agree with TRBD2. The CDR3 contains 14 residues. V dropped 0 bases and J dropped 3; count of bases not matched to a gene: 0. The germline V gene encodes CDR1 LGHNA and CDR2 YNFKEQ. The CDR3 bases are TGTGCCAGCAGCCAAGAACTAGCGGAAGAGACCCAGTACTTC. Translation: CASSQELAEETQYF.

The chain uses TRBV6-6 and TRBJ1-2; 9 positions agree with TRBD1. The CDR3 is 14 amino acids. Germline V CDR1 and CDR2: MNHNY, SVGAGI (reference sequence). Losses at the gene ends were 7 bases for V and 1 base for J; bases not matched to a gene: 4. The CDR3 region has the DNA TGTGCCAGCACAACGACAGGGGGTAACTATGGCTACACCTTC. This sequence encodes CASTTTGGNYGYTF.

The chain links TRBV11-2 to TRBJ2-1; TRBD2 matches 8 bases. This CDR3 has 15 residues. After removal of 1 base from V and 9 bases from J, the junction contained 8 bases not matched to a gene. The germline V gene encodes CDR1 SGHAT and CDR2 FQNNGV. The CDR3 DNA sequence: TGTGCCAGCAGCTTAGTCTCCGGGGGGGTCGGTGAGCAGTTCTTC. Encoded protein: CASSLVSGGVGEQFF.

The chain couples TRBV19 to TRBJ2-1; D may be TRBD1 (6 bases). The germline V gene has CDR1 LNHDA and CDR2 SQIVND (reference sequence). The CDR3 contains 15 residues. V lost 1 base, J lost 8 bases, and 15 bases lay in between. The chain's CDR3 is CASSIGTTGYDEQFF. The CDR3 DNA reads as TGTGCCAGTAGTATAGGAACAACAGGGTACGATGAGCAGTTCTTC.